The source of this T cell receptor beta chain is a study of PD-1 blockade in mismatch repair-deficient tumors. Study-wide background: Patients had around 12 mismatch repair-deficient cancer types, all previously treated and progressing.

Every patient had mismatch repair deficiency by PCR or immunohistochemistry. The table came from immunoSEQ multiplex PCR; TCRdb's copy has only in-frame clones and leaves some out. The sample shows 100,000 to 150,000 clones, roughly nine tenths of them seen only once. The ends lost 3 bases at V and 0 bases at J; junction bases unmatched: 1. The germline V gene encodes CDR1 SQVTM and CDR2 ANQGSEA. The CDR3 covers 14 residues. Study-wide points: Tumor-resident clones, often absent from pretreatment blood, expanded after pembrolizumab and then contracted.

For this clone: Its cognate antigen is unknown.

V gene TRBV29-1 combines with J gene TRBJ2-5, with 10 positions matching TRBD2. The specimen was peripheral blood, collected 44 weeks after starting pembrolizumab. The TCR sequence derives from an adult with mismatch repair-deficient cancer. As DNA, the CDR3 is TGCAGCGTTGATACTAGCGGGAACCAAGAGACCCAGTACTTC. Encoded protein: CSVDTSGNQETQYF.